Listed below are T cell receptor beta chains from one sample, sequenced in a study of T cell repertoires in cytomegalovirus infection. TCRdb reanalysed the reads using MiXCR and keeps one entry per CDR3 protein. This table holds 170,000 or so distinct CDR3 sequences, about 17% found once. Sequences were obtained from CD8+ T cells from PBMCs. The receptors here all came from a human donor in good health (CMV status not recorded). Some clones in this sample may be carry-over from other donors' samples. Each CDR3 is given with its conserved first and last residue. The D gene is left open where the match is weak. For some rows the clone size is stated as once, few or many, or as a class when expanded; others skip it.

v_call: TRBV25-1
j_call: TRBJ1-4
clone_size: few
d_call: TRBD1
cdr3_aa: CASSGTEFNEKLFF
cdr3_nt: TGTGCCAGCAGCGGGACAGAATTTAATGAAAAACTGTTTTTT

v_call: TRBV6-1
j_call: TRBJ1-1
clone_size: few
d_call: .
cdr3_aa: CASSGSIREWDTEAFF
cdr3_nt: TGTGCCAGCAGTGGAAGCATCAGGGAGTGGGACACTGAAGCTTTCTTT

v_call: TRBV20-1
j_call: TRBJ2-7
clone_size: .
d_call: .
cdr3_aa: CSARDHGQYYEQYF
cdr3_nt: TGCAGTGCTAGAGATCATGGTCAGTACTACGAGCAGTACTTC

v_call: TRBV7-2
j_call: TRBJ2-2
clone_size: .
d_call: .
cdr3_aa: CATNPDPGTGELFF
cdr3_nt: TGTGCCACCAACCCGGACCCAGGGACCGGGGAGCTGTTTTTT

v_call: TRBV25-1
j_call: TRBJ2-5
clone_size: .
d_call: .
cdr3_aa: CASSGGSGTQETQYF
cdr3_nt: TGTGCCAGCAGTGGGGGGTCCGGGACTCAAGAGACCCAGTACTTC

v_call: TRBV12-3/TRBV12-4
j_call: TRBJ2-5
clone_size: .
d_call: .
cdr3_aa: CASSFSEGRETQYF
cdr3_nt: TGTGCCAGCAGTTTCTCTGAGGGCCGTGAGACCCAGTACTTC

v_call: TRBV7-8
j_call: TRBJ1-6
clone_size: few
d_call: .
cdr3_aa: CASSTRPERNSPLHF
cdr3_nt: TGTGCCAGCAGCACCCGACCGGAGAGGAATTCACCCCTCCACTTT

v_call: TRBV6-4
j_call: TRBJ1-4
clone_size: few
d_call: .
cdr3_aa: CASSDGMGEGKLFF
cdr3_nt: TGTGCCAGCAGTGACGGGATGGGGGAAGGAAAACTGTTTTTT

v_call: TRBV27
j_call: TRBJ1-2
clone_size: few
d_call: .
cdr3_aa: CASTPSIGGVNYGYTF
cdr3_nt: TGTGCCAGCACACCCTCTATAGGGGGTGTTAACTATGGCTACACCTTC

v_call: TRBV7-2
j_call: TRBJ1-5
clone_size: medium-sized
d_call: .
cdr3_aa: CASSLNWGVNQPQHF
cdr3_nt: TGTGCCAGCAGCTTAAATTGGGGCGTCAATCAGCCCCAGCATTTT

v_call: TRBV4-2
j_call: TRBJ1-1
clone_size: few
d_call: .
cdr3_aa: CASSYGSVNTEAFF
cdr3_nt: TGTGCCAGCAGCTACGGGAGTGTGAACACTGAAGCTTTCTTT

v_call: TRBV7-9
j_call: TRBJ2-7
clone_size: .
d_call: .
cdr3_aa: CASSLEGASSYEQYF
cdr3_nt: TGTGCCAGCAGCTTAGAAGGGGCAAGCTCCTACGAGCAGTACTTC

v_call: TRBV12-3/TRBV12-4
j_call: TRBJ2-2
clone_size: few
d_call: .
cdr3_aa: CASSPSLAGELFF
cdr3_nt: TGTGCCAGCAGTCCTTCTTTGGCCGGGGAGCTGTTTTTT

v_call: TRBV29-1
j_call: TRBJ2-1
clone_size: .
d_call: .
cdr3_aa: CSTGDGSYNEQFF
cdr3_nt: TGCAGCACGGGGGACGGCTCCTACAATGAGCAGTTCTTC

v_call: TRBV5-4
j_call: TRBJ2-7
clone_size: .
d_call: .
cdr3_aa: CASSERQFYSEQYF
cdr3_nt: TGTGCCAGCAGCGAGAGACAGTTCTACTCCGAGCAGTACTTC

v_call: TRBV6-5
j_call: TRBJ2-6
clone_size: .
d_call: .
cdr3_aa: CASSYSEELSGANVLTF
cdr3_nt: TGTGCCAGCAGTTACTCGGAAGAACTCTCTGGGGCCAACGTCCTGACTTTC

v_call: TRBV7-8
j_call: TRBJ1-1
clone_size: .
d_call: TRBD1
cdr3_aa: CASSLVEGAWTEAFF
cdr3_nt: TGTGCCAGCAGCTTAGTAGAGGGGGCTTGGACTGAAGCTTTCTTT

v_call: TRBV7-9
j_call: TRBJ1-4
clone_size: once
d_call: .
cdr3_aa: CASSSFPDKLFF
cdr3_nt: TGTGCCAGCAGTAGCTTCCCGGACAAACTGTTTTTT

v_call: TRBV12-3/TRBV12-4
j_call: TRBJ1-2
clone_size: few
d_call: .
cdr3_aa: CASSHLEGKDYGYTF
cdr3_nt: TGTGCCAGCAGCCATCTTGAGGGGAAGGACTATGGCTACACCTTC

v_call: TRBV20-1
j_call: TRBJ2-3
clone_size: .
d_call: TRBD2
cdr3_aa: CSASAGGAADTQYF
cdr3_nt: TGCAGTGCTAGCGCCGGGGGGGCCGCAGATACGCAGTATTTT

v_call: TRBV28
j_call: TRBJ2-5
clone_size: .
d_call: .
cdr3_aa: CASSSPGAKKETQYF
cdr3_nt: TGTGCCAGCTCGTCCCCGGGGGCGAAGAAAGAGACCCAGTACTTC

v_call: TRBV7-9
j_call: TRBJ1-4
clone_size: .
d_call: TRBD1
cdr3_aa: CASSSGTGGATNEKLFF
cdr3_nt: TGTGCCAGCAGCTCCGGGACAGGGGGTGCAACTAATGAAAAACTGTTTTTT

v_call: TRBV6-5
j_call: TRBJ2-3
clone_size: few
d_call: TRBD2
cdr3_aa: CASCLSGRADTQYF
cdr3_nt: TGTGCCAGTTGCCTTAGCGGGAGAGCAGATACGCAGTATTTT

v_call: TRBV5-5
j_call: TRBJ2-3
clone_size: few
d_call: .
cdr3_aa: CASSLEPTVRADTQYF
cdr3_nt: TGTGCCAGCAGCTTGGAGCCGACAGTCCGGGCAGATACGCAGTATTTT

v_call: TRBV28
j_call: TRBJ2-1
clone_size: .
d_call: .
cdr3_aa: CASSWMGNEQFF
cdr3_nt: TGTGCCAGCAGTTGGATGGGTAATGAGCAGTTCTTC

v_call: TRBV6-2/TRBV6-3
j_call: TRBJ1-1
clone_size: few
d_call: .
cdr3_aa: CASSKLELLSGNTEAFF
cdr3_nt: TGTGCCAGCAGTAAACTCGAGCTGCTATCAGGGAACACTGAAGCTTTCTTT

v_call: TRBV7-2
j_call: TRBJ1-1
clone_size: few
d_call: TRBD1
cdr3_aa: CASSVTGVGTEAFF
cdr3_nt: TGTGCCAGCAGCGTCACAGGGGTGGGCACTGAAGCTTTCTTT

v_call: TRBV6-6
j_call: TRBJ1-4
clone_size: few
d_call: TRBD1
cdr3_aa: CASSSTGGGEKLFF
cdr3_nt: TGTGCCAGCAGTTCGACAGGGGGCGGTGAAAAACTGTTTTTT

v_call: TRBV7-2
j_call: TRBJ2-7
clone_size: .
d_call: TRBD1
cdr3_aa: CASKGQGAPSYEQYF
cdr3_nt: TGTGCCAGCAAGGGACAGGGGGCGCCCAGCTACGAGCAGTACTTC

v_call: TRBV7-9
j_call: TRBJ1-1
clone_size: .
d_call: .
cdr3_aa: CAGSGQNTEAFF
cdr3_nt: TGTGCCGGATCGGGACAGAACACTGAAGCTTTCTTT

v_call: TRBV27
j_call: TRBJ2-1
clone_size: .
d_call: TRBD1
cdr3_aa: CASSFGTGGWGEQFF
cdr3_nt: TGTGCCAGCAGTTTCGGGACAGGGGGCTGGGGTGAGCAGTTCTTC

v_call: TRBV29-1
j_call: TRBJ2-3
clone_size: few
d_call: .
cdr3_aa: CSVEGVVTAFSTDTQYF
cdr3_nt: TGCAGCGTTGAGGGAGTTGTGACAGCGTTTAGCACAGATACGCAGTATTTT

v_call: TRBV7-2
j_call: TRBJ2-5
clone_size: .
d_call: .
cdr3_aa: CASSLPGVVGETQYF
cdr3_nt: TGTGCCAGCAGCTTACCGGGGGTAGTTGGGGAGACCCAGTACTTC

v_call: TRBV7-8
j_call: TRBJ1-5
clone_size: .
d_call: .
cdr3_aa: CASSVGVGIDQPQHF
cdr3_nt: TGTGCCAGCAGTGTAGGAGTGGGGATAGATCAGCCCCAGCATTTT

v_call: TRBV2
j_call: TRBJ2-3
clone_size: .
d_call: TRBD2
cdr3_aa: CASSGLAGGADTQYF
cdr3_nt: TGTGCCAGCAGTGGGCTAGCGGGGGGGGCAGATACGCAGTATTTT

v_call: TRBV7-2
j_call: TRBJ1-1
clone_size: few
d_call: .
cdr3_aa: CASSLRRGPNTEAFF
cdr3_nt: TGTGCCAGCAGCTTAAGGAGAGGGCCGAACACTGAAGCTTTCTTT

v_call: TRBV7-9
j_call: TRBJ2-7
clone_size: few
d_call: TRBD1
cdr3_aa: CASSLPATGVHEQYF
cdr3_nt: TGTGCCAGCAGCTTACCGGCGACAGGGGTCCACGAGCAGTACTTC

v_call: TRBV11-2
j_call: TRBJ1-1
clone_size: .
d_call: .
cdr3_aa: CASSELNEYTEAFF
cdr3_nt: TGTGCCAGCAGCGAGCTGAATGAGTACACTGAAGCTTTCTTT

v_call: TRBV20-1
j_call: TRBJ1-5
clone_size: .
d_call: .
cdr3_aa: CSARDYGATGHYQPQHF
cdr3_nt: TGCAGTGCTAGAGATTACGGGGCGACAGGACACTATCAGCCCCAGCATTTT

v_call: TRBV5-1
j_call: TRBJ1-5
clone_size: .
d_call: TRBD1
cdr3_aa: CASSSGTEDQPQHF
cdr3_nt: TGCGCCAGCAGCTCCGGGACAGAGGATCAGCCCCAGCATTTT

v_call: TRBV6-6
j_call: TRBJ1-1
clone_size: .
d_call: .
cdr3_aa: CASSYSGGEAFF
cdr3_nt: TGTGCCAGCAGTTACTCGGGTGGTGAAGCTTTCTTT

v_call: TRBV28
j_call: TRBJ2-7
clone_size: .
d_call: .
cdr3_aa: CASSLGSGGGEQYF
cdr3_nt: TGTGCCAGCAGTTTAGGTTCCGGGGGTGGTGAGCAGTACTTC

v_call: TRBV6-2/TRBV6-3
j_call: TRBJ2-5
clone_size: few
d_call: .
cdr3_aa: CASSSLEGPVVYEETQYF
cdr3_nt: TGTGCCAGCAGTTCCCTGGAGGGTCCCGTGGTTTATGAAGAGACCCAGTACTTC

v_call: TRBV6-1
j_call: TRBJ2-3
clone_size: .
d_call: .
cdr3_aa: CASKPFADTQYF
cdr3_nt: TGTGCCAGCAAGCCATTCGCGGATACGCAGTATTTT

v_call: TRBV7-2
j_call: TRBJ2-5
clone_size: many
d_call: .
cdr3_aa: CASSLDSLQETQYF
cdr3_nt: TGTGCCAGCAGCTTAGATAGTCTCCAAGAGACCCAGTACTTC

v_call: TRBV7-9
j_call: TRBJ1-1
clone_size: .
d_call: .
cdr3_aa: CASSSINTEAFF
cdr3_nt: TGTGCCAGCAGCTCTATTAACACTGAAGCTTTCTTT